Included here is one T cell receptor (beta chain) sequence, with context. This sample was taken from a study of shared clonotypes between healthy human individuals. Splitting the CD4+ cells yielded a CD45RA+ naive subset and a CD45RA-negative memory subset. Libraries were prepared by immunoSEQ multiplex PCR; TCRdb keeps only in-frame clonotypes and omits some of them. The sample includes 2 million to 2.5 million clones, 95% of them seen just once. From germline, CDR1 is MNHNS and CDR2 SASEGT. V shed 4 bases and J 3 bases; nucleotides not matched to a gene: 14. The CDR3 has 18 amino acids. Sequencing was performed on naive CD4+ T cells sorted from blood. The subset denotes: CD45RA+ positively selected. The rearrangement links TRBV6-1 to TRBJ2-3; 9 bases line up with TRBD1. The TCR comes from a man aged 18-30 years in good health. CDR3 sequence (DNA): TGTGCCAGCAGTGGCCGGGACAGGGCTAACCGGCCAACAGATACGCAGTATTTT. Encoded protein: CASSGRDRANRPTDTQYF.